This TCR beta chain came from a study of blood T cells in healthy people across ages. Findings and limits, study-wide: Estimates of total diversity, which came from one million sequenced T cells, were considered to be underestimates.

The V gene end was trimmed by 3 bases and the J gene end by 5 bases; junction bases not matched to a gene: 4. This CDR3 comprises 13 residues. Germline V gene lookup returns CDR1 MDHEN and CDR2 SYDVKM. Primed by a sample-barcoded 5' primer and a J-beta primer mix, a second PCR proceeded for 7 to 11 cycles. From each sample, at least 2.5 million paired-end reads containing CDR3 were obtained. TCRdb reprocessed the 5' RACE reads with MiXCR, giving one entry per CDR3 protein. The table shows hundreds of thousands of distinct CDR3 sequences, with roughly 26% occurring only once. Collection of 9.5 to 10 milliliters of peripheral blood was performed for each donor. In each sample, at least 7 million PBMCs were isolated. This clonotype was found a few times. Its matching antigen is unknown. These data were also filed under a second study, of T cells of mothers and their children.

The source material was blood. The receptor comes from a boy between 10 and 17 years old in good health. The chain links TRBV28 to TRBJ2-7, with 7 bases that match TRBD2. CDR3 region: CASSFIGRDEQYF. In nucleotides, the CDR3 is TGTGCCAGCAGTTTTATAGGGAGGGACGAGCAGTACTTC.